A single sample is the source of the 30 T cell receptor beta chains below, sequenced in a study of Graves' ophthalmopathy and Graves' hyperthyroidism. The authors amplified TCR beta CDR3 regions, and they did so from RNA transcripts for repertoire sequencing. The first round was an RT-PCR with HTBI primers, and the second round was a multiplex PCR. In TCRdb, the multiplex PCR reads were re-called with MiXCR into one record per CDR3 protein. This sample yields about 400,000 distinct CDR3 sequences, of which approximately 20% are seen a single time; 1.6% belongs to the top ten. Sample: peripheral blood. The receptors derive from a young woman with Graves' ophthalmopathy.

This clonotype occurred a few times. J is TRBJ1-1 and V is TRBV27; maybe TRBD1 (6 bases). There are 14 residues in the CDR3. The germline gives CDR1 MNHEY, CDR2 SMNVEV (reference sequence). The germline V and J ends were trimmed by 6 bases and 8 bases, with 19 bases remaining between them. The CDR3 reads CASSRVLGHLEAFF. In DNA, the CDR3 is TGTGCCAGCAGCCGAGTTCTGGGACACCTAGAAGCTTTCTTT.

The sample holds many counts of this clonotype. This may come from a read error, since a much larger clone is one base off. The final CDR3 position lacks the conserved phenylalanine or tryptophan, pointing to a likely read error. The rearrangement joins TRBV12-3 or TRBV12-4 to TRBJ2-2; the match to TRBD1 covers 7 bases. Trimming took 4 bases from V and 3 from J; bases not matched to a gene: 11. The CDR3 runs to 17 residues. CDR3 nucleotide sequence: TGTGCCAGCAGTTGGATACAGGGGCGATCTTACACCGGGGAGCTGTTTTAT. It translates to CASSWIQGRSYTGELFY.

This clonotype was observed many times. The chain recombines TRBV13 with TRBJ2-2; D gene unclear. The CDR3 extends over 16 amino acids. The V and J ends lost 1 base and 2 bases respectively, with 11 bases between them. From germline, CDR1 is PRHDT and CDR2 FYEKMQ (reference sequence). CDR3 in amino acids: CASSLVGPQNTGELFF. CDR3 in DNA: TGTGCCAGCAGCTTAGTCGGGCCTCAAAACACCGGGGAGCTGTTTTTT. Supplemented by reference TRBV13 and TRBJ2-2, the full variable domain reads AAGVIQSPRHLIKEKRETATLKCYPIPRHDTVYWYQQGPGQDPQFLISFYEKMQSDKGSIPDRFSAQQFSDYHSELNMSSLELGDSALYFCASSLVGPQNTGELFFGEGSRLTVL.

This clonotype was seen many times. The chain carries TRBV4-3 and TRBJ2-1, with D unresolved. The V end was cut by 0 bases, the J end by 0 bases, with 9 bases between. Germline lookup yields CDR1 LGHNA and CDR2 YSLEER. CDR3 length: 16 amino acids. CDR3 DNA sequence: TGCGCCAGCAGCCAAGAATGGGCATTCTCCTACAATGAGCAGTTCTTC. Its translation is CASSQEWAFSYNEQFF.

The genes are TRBV2 and TRBJ2-7; the match to TRBD1 covers 11 bases. V shed 8 bases, J shed 7 bases, and the junction held 10 bases outside the gene matches. The CDR3 length is 14 residues. Per germline, CDR1 SNHLY and CDR2 FYNNEI. CDR3 nucleotides: TGTGCCAGCGGGGAATCCGGGACAGGGGGTGAGCAGTACTTC. Its protein product is CASGESGTGGEQYF.

This clonotype turned up a few times. This chain joins TRBV7-2 and TRBJ2-5; 12 bases fit TRBD1. Germline values: CDR1 SGHTA, CDR2 FQGNSA. This CDR3 has 15 residues. The V and J ends lost 5 bases and 4 bases, in that order; junction bases with no gene match: 5. The CDR3 bases are TGTGCCAGCAGCCACCGGGACAGGGGGCGAGAGACCCAGTACTTC. This translates into CASSHRDRGRETQYF.

The J gene is TRBJ1-2, the V gene TRBV6-2 or TRBV6-3; D might be TRBD1 (6 bases). Trimming pared 5 bases from V and 1 base from J, leaving 11 bases between. Germline loops: CDR1 MNHEY, CDR2 SVGEGT. The CDR3 runs 14 residues. CDR3 sequence (DNA): TGTGCCAGCAGTCTACAGGGTTATAACTATGGCTACACCTTC. Translating gives CASSLQGYNYGYTF.

This clonotype was counted at least ten times. This may stem from a read error, because a much larger clone lies one nucleotide away. The chain uses TRBV27 and TRBJ1-1; 9 bases agree with TRBD1. The CDR3 loop spans 17 amino acids. Germline lookup yields CDR1 MNHEY and CDR2 SMNVEV (reference sequence). CDR3: CASNLFGTGKMNTEAFF. DNA of the CDR3: TGTGCCAGCAATTTATTTGGGACAGGGAAAATGAACACTGAAGCTTTCTTT.

The sample holds many counts of this clonotype. The chain recombines TRBV4-2 with TRBJ1-3; a weak D match, TRBD1 (5 bases). Per germline, CDR1 LGHNA and CDR2 YNFKEQ. The CDR3 has 16 amino acids. The V and J ends lost 0 bases and 4 bases respectively, with 13 bases between them. CDR3 sequence (DNA): TGTGCCAGCAGCCAAGAAGCGGAGGGGACCGGAAACACCATATATTTT. It translates to CASSQEAEGTGNTIYF.

The table lists this clonotype with many counts. This chain links TRBV7-2 with TRBJ2-7; perhaps TRBD1 as D (5 bases). Trimming pared 0 bases from V and 3 bases from J, leaving 9 bases between. The CDR3 length is 14 residues. Germline CDR1 SGHTA, CDR2 FQGNSA. CDR3 loop: CASSLAAGIYEQYF. As DNA, the CDR3 is TGTGCCAGCAGCTTAGCAGCAGGGATCTACGAGCAGTACTTC. Complete variable domain (other parts from reference TRBV7-2 and TRBJ2-7): GAGVSQSPSNKVTEKGKDVELRCDPISGHTALYWYRQSLGQGLEFLIYFQGNSAPDKSGLPSDRFSAERTGGSVSTLTIQRTQQEDSAVYLCASSLAAGIYEQYFGPGTRLTVT.

This clonotype was observed at least ten times. The genes are TRBV28 and TRBJ2-5, with D perhaps matching TRBD2 (5 bases). Germline CDR1 reads MDHEN; CDR2 reads SYDVKM. This CDR3 has 14 amino acids. The V and J ends lost 2 bases and 1 base respectively, with 8 bases between them. CDR3 loop: CASSLPRGQETQYF. Written as DNA, the CDR3 is TGTGCCAGCAGTTTACCCCGGGGCCAAGAGACCCAGTACTTC.

This clonotype was seen repeatedly, ten times or more. The chain joins TRBV28 to TRBJ2-4; no clear D. V was clipped by 3 bases and J by 0 bases, with 9 bases between them. Per germline, CDR1 MDHEN and CDR2 SYDVKM. The CDR3 runs to 15 residues. Here the CDR3 reads CASSFIAKAKNIQYF. The CDR3 DNA reads as TGTGCCAGCAGTTTTATAGCTAAAGCCAAAAACATTCAGTACTTC.

The chain couples TRBV6-2 or TRBV6-3 to TRBJ2-7; TRBD1 matches 7 bases. V was clipped by 6 bases and J by 5 bases; unmatched bases: 7. In germline, CDR1 is MNHEY, CDR2 SVGEGT. The CDR3 sequence is 13 residues long. CDR3 in DNA: TGTGCCAGCAGAACTACAGGGGAAGACGAGCAGTACTTC. It codes for CASRTTGEDEQYF.

As to this clonotype: Being one base from a much bigger clone, this may be a read error. This chain connects TRBV30 to TRBJ1-1; D is undetermined. CDR1 and CDR2 from the germline V gene are GTSNPN and SVGIG (reference sequence). The CDR3 is made up of 11 amino acids. In nucleotides, the CDR3 is TGTGCGGAGGCTCTGAACGGTGAAGCTTTCTTT. Residues: CAEALNGEAFF.

This clonotype was seen ten or more times. The chain joins TRBV20-1 to TRBJ2-7, with 8 bases that match TRBD1. The ends lost 6 bases at V and 2 bases at J; junction bases unmatched: 6. Per the germline V gene, CDR1 is DFQATT and CDR2 is SNEGSKA (reference sequence). The CDR3 consists of 13 residues. DNA of the CDR3: TGCAGTGCATCGGGACAGGCGGCCTACGAGCAGTACTTC. Protein: CSASGQAAYEQYF.

At least ten counts were recorded for this clonotype. The CDR3 loop is CASSEARRAGYEQYF. Written as DNA, the CDR3 is TGTGCCAGCAGTGAAGCGCGTAGGGCAGGCTACGAGCAGTACTTC. V is TRBV6-1 and J is TRBJ2-7, with D uncertain. Trimming removed 0 bases at V and 3 bases at J, with 12 bases between. Germline CDR1 reads MNHNS; CDR2 reads SASEGT. The CDR3 covers 15 residues.

This clonotype was counted at least ten times. The chain combines TRBV2 with TRBJ2-2; D possibly corresponds to TRBD2 (5 bases). The CDR3 totals 15 residues. The V gene lost 3 bases and the J gene lost 6 bases, with 14 bases spanning the gap. The germline V gene encodes CDR1 SNHLY and CDR2 FYNNEI. Here the CDR3 reads CASSDAGRGPGELFF. Written as DNA, the CDR3 is TGTGCCAGCAGTGACGCCGGCCGGGGTCCCGGGGAGCTGTTTTTT.

This clonotype was picked up many times. The chain carries TRBV10-3 and TRBJ2-7; D is perhaps TRBD2 (6 bases). The germline V and J ends were trimmed by 8 bases and 0 bases, with 17 bases remaining between them. This CDR3 is 15 amino acids long. Per the germline V gene, CDR1 is ENHRY and CDR2 is SYGVKD. CDR3 amino acids: CAIRDLGGISYEQYF. The CDR3 nucleotides read TGTGCCATCCGGGACTTGGGCGGCATCTCCTACGAGCAGTACTTC.

This clonotype was detected a few times. J is TRBJ2-7 and V is TRBV30; D is uncertain. CDR3 length equals 11 residues. V was shortened by 2 bases and J by 6 bases, with 8 bases between the two germline ends. Germline V lookup: CDR1 GTSNPN, CDR2 SVGIG (reference sequence). The CDR3 sequence: CAWSTSFEQYF. CDR3 coding DNA: TGTGCCTGGAGTACGTCTTTCGAGCAGTACTTC.

In this sample, this clonotype turned up a few times. V and J are TRBV4-3 and TRBJ1-5, with no clear D. The V end lost 0 bases, the J end lost 0 bases, and 6 bases lay between the germline ends. Germline assignment: CDR1 LGHNA and CDR2 YSLEER. The CDR3 is made up of 15 amino acids. The CDR3 sequence is CASSQDSYSNQPQHF. CDR3 nucleotide sequence: TGCGCCAGCAGCCAAGACTCTTATAGCAATCAGCCCCAGCATTTT.

This chain joins TRBV5-1 and TRBJ2-7; 7 positions agree with TRBD1. Trimming took 5 bases from V and 3 from J; bases not matched to a gene: 11. The germline V gene has CDR1 SGHRS and CDR2 YFSETQ. This CDR3 region has 15 residues. The CDR3 here is CASSPGTDTYYEQYF. For the CDR3, the DNA is TGCGCCAGCAGTCCCGGGACAGATACCTACTACGAGCAGTACTTC. The complete variable domain, with remaining parts taken from reference TRBV5-1 and TRBJ2-7, reads KAGVTQTPRYLIKTRGQQVTLSCSPISGHRSVSWYQQTPGQGLQFLFEYFSETQRNKGNFPGRFSGRQFSNSRSEMNVSTLELGDSALYLCASSPGTDTYYEQYFGPGTRLTVT.

V usage is TRBV5-1 and J usage is TRBJ2-7, with 7 bases identical to TRBD1. J lost 2 bases, V lost 3 bases, and 8 bases had no gene match. This CDR3 is built from 15 residues. CDR1 and CDR2 (germline): SGHRS, YFSETQ. The CDR3 loop reads CASSSWDSRAYEQYF. As DNA, the CDR3 is TGCGCCAGCAGCTCATGGGACAGCAGAGCCTACGAGCAGTACTTC.

This clonotype has ten or more counts. CDR3 sequence (DNA): TGCAGTGCTAGTGGGCAGCCCGATGGCTACACCTTC. This codes for CSASGQPDGYTF. This sequence joins TRBV20-1 and TRBJ1-2; D gene uncertain. The germline V gene encodes CDR1 DFQATT and CDR2 SNEGSKA (reference sequence). This CDR3 comprises 12 residues. The ends were cut back, 3 bases at V and 6 bases at J, with 11 bases in the middle.

This clonotype has at least ten counts. V gene TRBV6-2 or TRBV6-3 combines with J gene TRBJ2-4, with D perhaps assigned TRBD1 or TRBD2 (5 bases each). Deletions cut 2 bases from V and 2 bases from J, with 16 bases between. Per the germline V gene, CDR1 is MNHEY and CDR2 is SVGEGT. The CDR3 is 17 residues long. In DNA, the CDR3 is TGTGCCAGCAGTTACGGGACGGTGGGTTTGACCAAAAACATTCAGTACTTC. This codes for CASSYGTVGLTKNIQYF.

This clonotype has at least ten counts. DNA of the CDR3: TGTGCCAGTAGGCAGGGCGGGAGCTCCTACGAGCAGTACTTC. Translating it yields CASRQGGSSYEQYF. V and J are TRBV19 and TRBJ2-7, with 7 positions matching TRBD2. This CDR3 is 14 amino acids long. The J segment lost 0 bases and the V segment lost 6 bases, leaving 5 bases of the junction unmatched. Germline V gene sequence: CDR1 LNHDA, CDR2 SQIVND (reference sequence).

This clonotype was seen repeatedly, ten times or more. This chain links TRBV6-2 or TRBV6-3 with TRBJ1-3; no definite D call. CDR3 size: 13 residues. The germline V and J ends were trimmed by 0 bases and 4 bases, with 4 bases remaining between them. The germline gives CDR1 MNHEY, CDR2 SVGEGT. The CDR3 sequence is CASSYSTGNTIYF. The CDR3, as DNA: TGTGCCAGCAGTTACTCGACAGGAAACACCATATATTTT.

The rearrangement links TRBV6-2 or TRBV6-3 to TRBJ2-2; D is perhaps TRBD1 (5 bases). The CDR3 has 14 residues. CDR1 is MNHEY and CDR2 is SVGEGT in the germline V gene. V was trimmed by 8 bases and J by 6 bases, leaving 16 bases between them. CDR3 DNA sequence: TGTGCCAGCCGAGTTAGGGGTGAAGCCGGGGAGCTGTTTTTT. Residues: CASRVRGEAGELFF.

This clonotype has at least ten counts. The chain is built from TRBV7-2 and TRBJ1-6, with 8 bases fitting TRBD1. CDR1 SGHTA and CDR2 FQGNSA come from the germline V gene. The CDR3 is made up of 16 amino acids. J lost 10 bases, V lost 5 bases, and 13 bases had no gene match. This CDR3 reads CASSRSLGTGQSPLHF. CDR3 DNA: TGTGCCAGCAGCCGTAGTCTCGGGACAGGTCAATCACCCCTCCACTTT.

This chain joins TRBV5-4 and TRBJ2-5; 7 bases align to TRBD2. The CDR3 has 15 residues. CDR1 is SGHNT and CDR2 is YYREEE in the germline V gene (reference sequence). Germline trimming cut 3 bases from V and 4 bases from J; bases unmatched to any gene: 9. In DNA, the CDR3 is TGTGCCAGCAGCTCCCACGCGACTAGCCCAGAGACCCAGTACTTC. Protein: CASSSHATSPETQYF.

This clonotype came up many times. The gene calls are TRBV20-1 and TRBJ2-2; 10 nucleotides align to TRBD1. V shed 5 bases and J 7 bases; nucleotides not matched to a gene: 1. The CDR3 has 12 amino acids. The germline V gene encodes CDR1 DFQATT and CDR2 SNEGSKA (reference sequence). CDR3 region: CSADRGHGELFF. In nucleotides, the CDR3 is TGCAGTGCTGACAGGGGGCACGGGGAGCTGTTTTTT.